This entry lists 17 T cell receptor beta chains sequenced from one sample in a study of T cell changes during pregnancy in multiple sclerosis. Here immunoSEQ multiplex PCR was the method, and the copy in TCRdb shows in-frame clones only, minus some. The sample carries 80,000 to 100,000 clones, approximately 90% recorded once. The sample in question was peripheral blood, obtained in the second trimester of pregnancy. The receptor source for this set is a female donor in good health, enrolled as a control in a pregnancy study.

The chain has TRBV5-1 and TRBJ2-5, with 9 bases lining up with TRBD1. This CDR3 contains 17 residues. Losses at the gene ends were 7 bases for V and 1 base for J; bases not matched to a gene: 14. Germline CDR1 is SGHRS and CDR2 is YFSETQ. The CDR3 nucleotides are TGCGCCAGCTTTCTATGGCCGGACAGGGGAGTCCAAGAGACCCAGTACTTC. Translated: CASFLWPDRGVQETQYF.

The CDR3 DNA reads TGCGCCAGCAGCTTGCTGAGCGGATACAATGAGCAGTTCTTC. This translates into CASSLLSGYNEQFF. V usage is TRBV5-1 and J usage is TRBJ2-1; the D gene is possibly TRBD2 (5 bases). This CDR3 has 14 amino acids. The germline gives CDR1 SGHRS, CDR2 YFSETQ. With 1 base removed from V and 4 bases from J, the gap between germline ends came to 9 bases. Looking up the rest from reference TRBV5-1 and TRBJ2-1 gives the full variable domain: KAGVTQTPRYLIKTRGQQVTLSCSPISGHRSVSWYQQTPGQGLQFLFEYFSETQRNKGNFPGRFSGRQFSNSRSEMNVSTLELGDSALYLCASSLLSGYNEQFFGPGTRLTVL.

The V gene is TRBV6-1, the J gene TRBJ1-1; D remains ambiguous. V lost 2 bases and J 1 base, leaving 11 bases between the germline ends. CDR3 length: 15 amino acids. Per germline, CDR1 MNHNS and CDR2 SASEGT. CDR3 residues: CASSEFWAGNTEAFF. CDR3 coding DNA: TGTGCCAGCAGTGAATTCTGGGCAGGGAACACTGAAGCTTTCTTT.

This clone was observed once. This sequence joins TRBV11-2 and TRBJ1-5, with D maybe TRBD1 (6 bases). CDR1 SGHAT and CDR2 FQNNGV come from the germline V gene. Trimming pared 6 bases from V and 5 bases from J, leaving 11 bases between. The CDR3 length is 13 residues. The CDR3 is CASSHRAYQPQHF. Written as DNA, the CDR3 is TGTGCCAGCAGTCACAGGGCCTATCAGCCCCAGCATTTT.

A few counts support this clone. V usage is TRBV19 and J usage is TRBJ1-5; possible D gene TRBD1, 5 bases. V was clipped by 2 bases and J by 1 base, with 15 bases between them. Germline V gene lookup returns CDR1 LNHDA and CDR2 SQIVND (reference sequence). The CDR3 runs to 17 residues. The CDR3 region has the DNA TGTGCCAGTAGTATACCCCTGCGCAGGGCGAGCAATCAGCCCCAGCATTTT. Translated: CASSIPLRRASNQPQHF.

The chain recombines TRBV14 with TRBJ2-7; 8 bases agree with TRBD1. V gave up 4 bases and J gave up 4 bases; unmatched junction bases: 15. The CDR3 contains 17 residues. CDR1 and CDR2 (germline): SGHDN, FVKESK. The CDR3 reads CASSPRIRDRILYEQYF. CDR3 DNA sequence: TGTGCCAGCAGCCCTCGGATCCGGGACAGGATCCTTTACGAGCAGTACTTC.

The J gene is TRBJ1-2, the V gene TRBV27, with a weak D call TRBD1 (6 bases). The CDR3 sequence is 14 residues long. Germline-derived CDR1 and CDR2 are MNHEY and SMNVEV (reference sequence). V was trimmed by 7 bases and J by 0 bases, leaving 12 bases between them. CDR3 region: CASTSQGSNYGYTF. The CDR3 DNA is TGTGCCAGCACCTCACAGGGTTCTAACTATGGCTACACCTTC.

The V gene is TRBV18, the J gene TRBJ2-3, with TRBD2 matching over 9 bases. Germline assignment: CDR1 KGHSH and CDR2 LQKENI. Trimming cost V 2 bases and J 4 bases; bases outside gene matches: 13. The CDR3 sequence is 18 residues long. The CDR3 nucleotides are TGTGCCAGCTCACCATTTTTACCGCTAGCGGGGTCGGCAGATACGCAGTATTTT. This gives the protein CASSPFLPLAGSADTQYF.

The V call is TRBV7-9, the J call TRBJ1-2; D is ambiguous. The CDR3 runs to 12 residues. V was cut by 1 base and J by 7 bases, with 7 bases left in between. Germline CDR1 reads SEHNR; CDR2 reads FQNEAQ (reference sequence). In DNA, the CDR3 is TGTGCCAGCAGCTTAGTACCGCGTGGCTACACCTTC. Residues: CASSLVPRGYTF.

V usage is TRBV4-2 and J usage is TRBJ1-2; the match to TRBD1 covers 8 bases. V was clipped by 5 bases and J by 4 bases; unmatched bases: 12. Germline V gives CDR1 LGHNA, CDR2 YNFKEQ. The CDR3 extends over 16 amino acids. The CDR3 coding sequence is TGTGCCAGCAGCGCAAAGACAGGGGCCGTTGGCTATGGCTACACCTTC. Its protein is CASSAKTGAVGYGYTF.

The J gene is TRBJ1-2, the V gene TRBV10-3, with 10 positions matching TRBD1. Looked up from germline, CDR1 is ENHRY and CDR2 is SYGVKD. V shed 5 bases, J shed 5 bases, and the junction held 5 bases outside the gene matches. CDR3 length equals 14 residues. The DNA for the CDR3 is TGTGCCATCAGTTTGACAGGGGGCGAATATGGCTACACCTTC. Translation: CAISLTGGEYGYTF.

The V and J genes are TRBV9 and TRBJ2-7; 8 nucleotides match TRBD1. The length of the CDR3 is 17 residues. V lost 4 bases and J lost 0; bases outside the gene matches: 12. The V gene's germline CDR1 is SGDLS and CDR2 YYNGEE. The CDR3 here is CASSKDRGPSTSYEQYF. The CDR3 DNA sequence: TGTGCCAGCAGCAAAGACAGGGGCCCTTCGACCTCCTACGAGCAGTACTTC.

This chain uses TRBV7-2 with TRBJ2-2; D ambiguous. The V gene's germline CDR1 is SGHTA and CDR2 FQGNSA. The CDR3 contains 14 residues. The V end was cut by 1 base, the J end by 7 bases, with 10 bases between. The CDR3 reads CASSLETNGGELFF. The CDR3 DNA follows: TGTGCCAGCAGCTTAGAAACCAACGGCGGGGAGCTGTTTTTT.

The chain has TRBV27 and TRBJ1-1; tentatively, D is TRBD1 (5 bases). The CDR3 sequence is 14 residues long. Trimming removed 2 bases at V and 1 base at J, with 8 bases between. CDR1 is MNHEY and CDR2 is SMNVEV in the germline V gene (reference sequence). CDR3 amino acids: CASSLRGRNTEAFF. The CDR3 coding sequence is TGTGCCAGCAGTTTACGGGGGAGGAACACTGAAGCTTTCTTT.

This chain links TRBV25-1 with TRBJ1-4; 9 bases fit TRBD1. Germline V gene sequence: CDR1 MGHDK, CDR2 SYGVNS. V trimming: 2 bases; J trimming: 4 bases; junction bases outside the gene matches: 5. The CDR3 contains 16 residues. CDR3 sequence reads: CASSENLGQGNEKLFF. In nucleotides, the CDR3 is TGTGCCAGCAGTGAAAATCTGGGACAGGGTAATGAAAAACTGTTTTTT.

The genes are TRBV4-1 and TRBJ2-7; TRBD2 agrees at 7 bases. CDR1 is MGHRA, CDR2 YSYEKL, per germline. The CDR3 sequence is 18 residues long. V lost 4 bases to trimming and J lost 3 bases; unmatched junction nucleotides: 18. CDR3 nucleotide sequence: TGCGCCAGCAGCCGGCAGATACGCCGACCTGGGGGGGGCTACGAGCAGTACTTC. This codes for CASSRQIRRPGGGYEQYF.

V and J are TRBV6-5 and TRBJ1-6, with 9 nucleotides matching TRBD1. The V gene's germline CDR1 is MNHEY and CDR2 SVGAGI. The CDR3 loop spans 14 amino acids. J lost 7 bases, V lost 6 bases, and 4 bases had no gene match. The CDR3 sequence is CASSRTGANSPLHF. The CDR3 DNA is TGTGCCAGCAGCCGGACAGGGGCAAATTCACCCCTCCACTTT.